The 27 T cell receptor beta chains in this list originate from one sample, sequenced in a study of T cells in tuberculosis. The table came from immunoSEQ multiplex PCR; TCRdb's copy has only in-frame clones and leaves some out. Here the sample spans 35,000 to 40,000 clones, 90% to 95% being singletons. Sequenced material: PBMCs. The receptors shown here come from a donor aged 10-29 years with latent tuberculosis or without tuberculosis infection. Some clones in this sample may be carry-over from other donors' samples.

The chain's CDR3 is CASSLLIVSYNEQFF. DNA for the CDR3: TGTGCCAGCAGCTTACTAATCGTCTCCTACAATGAGCAGTTCTTC. The chain joins TRBV7-2 to TRBJ2-1, with no clear D. V lost 2 bases and J 0 bases, leaving 8 bases between the germline ends. The length of the CDR3 is 15 residues. Germline CDR1 SGHTA, CDR2 FQGNSA. The complete variable domain, with remaining parts taken from reference TRBV7-2 and TRBJ2-1, reads GAGVSQSPSNKVTEKGKDVELRCDPISGHTALYWYRQSLGQGLEFLIYFQGNSAPDKSGLPSDRFSAERTGGSVSTLTIQRTQQEDSAVYLCASSLLIVSYNEQFFGPGTRLTVL.

The chain couples TRBV4-2 to TRBJ1-1; D is unresolved. Trimming removed 4 bases from V and 4 bases from J, with 22 bases in between. The CDR3 has 17 amino acids. Per germline, CDR1 LGHNA and CDR2 YNFKEQ. CDR3 in DNA: TGTGCCAGCAGCCCCCTCGTCGGCGGGATGGATGGCACTGAAGCTTTCTTT. Translated: CASSPLVGGMDGTEAFF.

The table lists this clone with a count of one. The chain joins TRBV6-5 to TRBJ1-2; 7 bases fit TRBD1. The CDR3 sequence is 14 residues long. J was trimmed by 7 bases and V by 0 bases; bases with no gene match: 5. Germline lookup yields CDR1 MNHEY and CDR2 SVGAGI. The CDR3 coding sequence is TGTGCCAGCAGTTACTCGTCGACAGGGTTTGGCTACACCTTC. It translates to CASSYSSTGFGYTF.

This chain uses TRBV30 with TRBJ2-7; D is perhaps TRBD2 (6 bases). This CDR3 is built from 14 residues. Trimming removed 5 bases at V and 7 bases at J, with 21 bases between. Germline V gives CDR1 GTSNPN, CDR2 SVGIG (reference sequence). The CDR3 reads CAWASLGTPREQYF. The DNA for the CDR3 is TGTGCCTGGGCTTCTCTCGGGACTCCCCGGGAGCAGTACTTC.

The V call is TRBV7-2, the J call TRBJ1-1; no firm D call. Germline values: CDR1 SGHTA, CDR2 FQGNSA. V gave up 4 bases and J gave up 3 bases, with 15 bases separating them. CDR3 length equals 15 residues. DNA for the CDR3: TGTGCCAGCAGCTCCCGACCCCGGGGTTACACTGAAGCTTTCTTT. Translating it yields CASSSRPRGYTEAFF.

The chain employs TRBV5-4 and TRBJ1-2; TRBD1 agrees at 7 bases. The CDR3 sequence is 15 residues long. With 3 bases clipped from V and 4 bases from J, the junction kept 9 bases outside the gene matches. Germline V gene data show CDR1 as SGHNT and CDR2 as YYREEE (reference sequence). The CDR3 DNA reads TGTGCCAGCAGCTATTCGGACAGGAACCCCTATGGCTACACCTTC. Residues: CASSYSDRNPYGYTF.

The CDR3 bases are TGTGCCAGCAGCCCTACAACTAATGAAAAACTGTTTTTT. It specifies CASSPTTNEKLFF. The chain couples TRBV6-1 to TRBJ1-4, with no clear D. This CDR3 spans 13 amino acids. CDR1 is MNHNS, CDR2 SASEGT, per germline. V was cut by 6 bases and J by 0 bases, with 5 bases left in between.

The chain employs TRBV20-1 and TRBJ1-3; D remains unclear. This CDR3 contains 11 residues. The V end was cut by 4 bases, the J end by 4 bases, with 5 bases between. Germline CDR1 is DFQATT and CDR2 is SNEGSKA (reference sequence). CDR3 loop: CSANSGNTIYF. The CDR3 bases are TGCAGTGCTAATTCGGGAAACACCATATATTTT.

CDR3 loop: CASSLLQGGGNTIYF. The CDR3 DNA reads TGCGCCAGCAGCCTTCTACAGGGGGGGGGAAACACCATATATTTT. The genes are TRBV4-1 and TRBJ1-3; 8 positions match TRBD1. This CDR3 is built from 15 residues. Germline CDR1 and CDR2: MGHRA and YSYEKL. After removal of 4 bases from V and 4 bases from J, the junction contained 6 bases not matched to a gene.

J is TRBJ1-6 and V is TRBV7-9; D is unclear. Germline V CDR1 and CDR2: SEHNR, FQNEAQ (reference sequence). The CDR3 has 13 amino acids. Trimming pared 5 bases from V and 8 bases from J, leaving 10 bases between. The CDR3 DNA sequence: TGTGCCAGCAGCAACCCGGTCGATTCACCCCTCCACTTT. Translating gives CASSNPVDSPLHF.

The chain recombines TRBV2 with TRBJ1-2, with D hard to call. The germline V gene has CDR1 SNHLY and CDR2 FYNNEI. CDR3 length: 11 amino acids. V gave up 3 bases and J gave up 13 bases, with 12 bases separating them. Here the CDR3 DNA reads TGTGCCAGCAGTGATGTACGGGTGCCCACCTTC. Translated: CASSDVRVPTF. The full variable domain, completed using reference TRBV2 and TRBJ1-2, is EPEVTQTPSHQVTQMGQEVILRCVPISNHLYFYWYRQILGQKVEFLVSFYNNEISEKSEIFDDQFSVERPDGSNFTLKIRSTKLEDSAMYFCASSDVRVPTFGSGTRLTVV.

Of note for this clone: This specimen includes other DNA sequences encoding the same CDR3. The chain uses TRBV2 and TRBJ1-2; 11 bases are shared with TRBD1. V shed 4 bases and J 4 bases; nucleotides not matched to a gene: 2. This CDR3 has 14 residues. Germline V lookup: CDR1 SNHLY, CDR2 FYNNEI. The CDR3 bases are TGTGCCAGCAGTGGGGACAGGGGGTCCTATGGCTACACCTTC. This translates into CASSGDRGSYGYTF.

The V call is TRBV7-2, the J call TRBJ1-5; D is perhaps TRBD1 (5 bases). The CDR3 consists of 13 residues. Trimming pared 6 bases from V and 4 bases from J, leaving 10 bases between. Germline CDR1 and CDR2: SGHTA and FQGNSA. This CDR3 reads CASSSRVNQPQHF. The CDR3 DNA reads as TGTGCCAGCAGTTCCAGGGTTAATCAGCCCCAGCATTTT.

This clone was seen a single time. The rearrangement uses TRBV19 and TRBJ1-5; D is uncertain. The CDR3 runs 14 residues. CDR1 and CDR2 from the germline V gene are LNHDA and SQIVND (reference sequence). V shed 3 bases and J shed 4 bases, with 10 bases lying between them. The DNA of the CDR3 is TGTGCCAGTAGTATCGGCAGGAGGAATCAGCCCCAGCATTTT. Amino acid sequence: CASSIGRRNQPQHF.

J is TRBJ2-5 and V is TRBV6-1, with D tentatively TRBD1 (5 bases). CDR1 and CDR2 (germline): MNHNS, SASEGT. The V end lost 4 bases, the J end lost 5 bases, and 11 bases lay between the germline ends. The CDR3 runs 13 residues. The CDR3 DNA follows: TGTGCCAGCAGTGTACCAGGGTGGGAGACCCAGTACTTC. It yields the protein CASSVPGWETQYF.

The chain employs TRBV5-1 and TRBJ1-1, with a tentative D call TRBD1 (6 bases). The germline V and J ends were trimmed by 0 bases and 4 bases, with 10 bases remaining between them. Germline V gene data show CDR1 as SGHRS and CDR2 as YFSETQ. CDR3 size: 14 residues. CDR3: CASSLGGLGTEAFF. The DNA of the CDR3 is TGCGCCAGCAGCTTGGGGGGGCTCGGCACTGAAGCTTTCTTT.

The chain joins TRBV14 to TRBJ1-1, with D possibly being TRBD1 (5 bases). CDR3 length equals 18 residues. Trimming left V 1 base short and J 3 bases short, with 21 bases between. From germline, CDR1 is SGHDN and CDR2 FVKESK. CDR3 DNA sequence: TGTGCCAGCAGCCAAGGGGGATCAGGGTGGGTTCGCGACACTGAAGCTTTCTTT. Translation gives CASSQGGSGWVRDTEAFF.

The chain is built from TRBV29-1 and TRBJ2-2; 7 bases line up with TRBD1. The length of the CDR3 is 15 residues. CDR1 is SQVTM, CDR2 ANQGSEA, per germline. Trimming at V came to 6 bases and at J to 0 bases, leaving 7 bases not matched to a gene. This chain's CDR3 is CSVRRDRANTGELFF. CDR3 sequence (DNA): TGCAGCGTCCGCCGCGACAGGGCGAACACCGGGGAGCTGTTTTTT.

This sequence joins TRBV5-5 and TRBJ1-3; 7 bases are shared with TRBD1. Germline V gene lookup returns CDR1 SGHKS and CDR2 YYEKEE (reference sequence). CDR3 size: 15 residues. V trimming: 2 bases; J trimming: 0 bases; junction bases outside the gene matches: 2. The DNA for the CDR3 is TGTGCCAGCAGCTTATCAGGGGGCTCTGGAAACACCATATATTTT. This translates into CASSLSGGSGNTIYF. The entire variable domain, with the rest obtained from reference TRBV5-5 and TRBJ1-3, is as follows: DAGVTQSPTHLIKTRGQQVTLRCSPISGHKSVSWYQQVLGQGPQFIFQYYEKEERGRGNFPDRFSARQFPNYSSELNVNALLLGDSALYLCASSLSGGSGNTIYFGEGSWLTVV.

This chain joins TRBV5-6 and TRBJ2-7; maybe TRBD1 (6 bases). Germline-derived CDR1 and CDR2 are SGHDT and YYEEEE. CDR3 length: 15 residues. With 4 bases removed from V and 4 bases from J, the gap between germline ends came to 18 bases. CDR3 amino acids: CASSQHRAVRYEQYV. CDR3 sequence (DNA): TGTGCCAGCAGCCAGCACAGGGCGGTTAGATACGAGCAGTACGTC.

This chain uses TRBV27 with TRBJ1-2, with 7 bases identical to TRBD1. CDR3 length: 14 residues. The V segment lost 6 bases and the J segment 7 bases; nucleotides outside the gene matches: 11. Germline CDR1 is MNHEY and CDR2 is SMNVEV (reference sequence). CDR3 protein: CASRVDRASVGYTF. CDR3 DNA: TGTGCCAGCAGGGTAGACAGGGCCAGCGTTGGCTACACCTTC.

This rearrangement joins TRBV11-2 to TRBJ1-4; D is ambiguous. The V and J ends lost 5 bases and 0 bases respectively, with 19 bases between them. Per the germline V gene, CDR1 is SGHAT and CDR2 is FQNNGV. The CDR3 covers 18 residues. The CDR3: CASSLPSGGRATNEKLFF. Here the CDR3 DNA reads TGTGCCAGCAGCCTCCCTAGCGGAGGCCGTGCAACTAATGAAAAACTGTTTTTT.

The V gene is TRBV27, the J gene TRBJ1-1, with TRBD1 matching 10 bases. The CDR3 consists of 16 residues. Germline CDR1 is MNHEY and CDR2 is SMNVEV (reference sequence). V gave up 6 bases and J gave up 2 bases; unmatched junction bases: 9. The CDR3 nucleotides are TGTGCCAGCAGAAAGGACAGGGGGGTCTTCAACACTGAAGCTTTCTTT. Amino acid sequence: CASRKDRGVFNTEAFF.

The V and J genes are TRBV7-2 and TRBJ2-7; 7 bases align to TRBD1. CDR3 length: 14 amino acids. Germline V gene lookup returns CDR1 SGHTA and CDR2 FQGNSA. With 5 bases clipped from V and 3 bases from J, the junction kept 7 bases outside the gene matches. The CDR3 sequence is CASSDRTGRYEQYF. CDR3 nucleotide sequence: TGTGCCAGCAGCGACCGGACAGGCCGCTACGAGCAGTACTTC.

The gene calls are TRBV29-1 and TRBJ2-3; D is uncertain. The V end lost 8 bases, the J end lost 3 bases, and 6 bases lay between the germline ends. The CDR3 sequence is 10 residues long. Germline CDR1 is SQVTM and CDR2 is ANQGSEA. For the CDR3, the DNA is TGCAGCCCCAGAACAGATACGCAGTATTTT. Its translation: CSPRTDTQYF.

This chain connects TRBV5-6 to TRBJ2-7, with TRBD2 identical over 7 bases. The J segment lost 5 bases and the V segment lost 1 base, leaving 12 bases of the junction unmatched. CDR1 SGHDT and CDR2 YYEEEE come from the germline V gene. The CDR3 extends over 16 amino acids. As DNA, the CDR3 is TGTGCCAGCAGCTTGCTCCCGGGGGGTCCCTTCCACGAGCAGTACGTC. It specifies CASSLLPGGPFHEQYV.

This rearrangement joins TRBV6-6 to TRBJ1-3, with D tentatively TRBD1 (5 bases). CDR3 length equals 11 residues. V lost 2 bases and J lost 9, with 5 bases in between. Germline assignment: CDR1 MNHNY and CDR2 SVGAGI (reference sequence). The CDR3 DNA reads TGTGCCAGCAGTTACGGGGCCACCATATATTTT. The encoded protein is CASSYGATIYF.